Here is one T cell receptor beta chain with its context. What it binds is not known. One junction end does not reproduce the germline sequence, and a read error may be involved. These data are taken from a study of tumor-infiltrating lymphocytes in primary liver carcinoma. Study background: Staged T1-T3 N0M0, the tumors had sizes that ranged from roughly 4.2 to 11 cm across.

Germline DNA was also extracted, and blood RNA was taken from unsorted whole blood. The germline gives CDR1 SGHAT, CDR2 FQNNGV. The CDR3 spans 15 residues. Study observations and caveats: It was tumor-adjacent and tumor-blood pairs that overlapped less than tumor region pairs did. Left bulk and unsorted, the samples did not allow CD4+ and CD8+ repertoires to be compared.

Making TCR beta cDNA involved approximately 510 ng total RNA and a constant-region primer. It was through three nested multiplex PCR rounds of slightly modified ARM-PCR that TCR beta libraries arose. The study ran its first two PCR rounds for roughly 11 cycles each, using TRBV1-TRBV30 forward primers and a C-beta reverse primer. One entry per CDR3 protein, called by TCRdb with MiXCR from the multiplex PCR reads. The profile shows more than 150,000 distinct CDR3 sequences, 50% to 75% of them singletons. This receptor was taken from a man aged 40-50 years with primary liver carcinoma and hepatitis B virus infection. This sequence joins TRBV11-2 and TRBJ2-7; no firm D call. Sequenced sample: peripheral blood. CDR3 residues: CASCLEYSSSYEQYF. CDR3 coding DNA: TGTGCCAGCTGTTTAGAGTACTCCAGCTCCTACGAGCAATACTTC.